This T cell receptor beta chain was captured by sequencing in a study of T cells in Graves' hyperthyroidism and ophthalmopathy. Study details: Peripheral blood specimens were obtained at initial diagnosis, prior to any treatment. General study results and limits: Most expanded thyroid clonotypes above 0.001 recurred in blood.

Not enrolled were patients with uncontrolled infection, other autoimmune disease, pregnancy or lactation. This clonotype has at least ten counts. Its target is not known. The germline V gene encodes CDR1 SGHAT and CDR2 FQDESV (reference sequence). Losses at the gene ends were 5 bases for V and 10 bases for J; bases not matched to a gene: 9. The CDR3 is 13 amino acids. The investigators amplified TCR beta CDR3 regions from RNA transcripts. TCR CDR3 underwent first-round RT-PCR with the HTBI primer set. From the multiplex PCR reads, TCRdb called clonotypes with MiXCR, one entry per CDR3 protein. The sample lists 300,000 to 450,000 distinct CDR3 sequences; 15% to 18% were seen once.

This clonotype was obtained from a woman aged 18-30 years with Graves' hyperthyroidism that later progressed to Graves' ophthalmopathy. Sequences were obtained from blood. This sequence joins TRBV11-1 and TRBJ2-3; the match to TRBD2 covers 7 bases. The CDR3 coding sequence is TGTGCCAGCAGCAAAACACTAGCGAATGCGCAGTATTTT. It is translated as CASSKTLANAQYF.